A selection of T cell receptor beta chains follows, all from one sample in a study of PD-1 blockade in mismatch repair-deficient tumors. Measured with immunoSEQ multiplex PCR; TCRdb has only the in-frame clones, and not every one. The sample yields about 51,000 clones, roughly 75% seen once. The specimen comprised peripheral blood, sampled 4 weeks after starting pembrolizumab. These receptors all come from an adult with mismatch repair-deficient cancer. Each CDR3 is given with its conserved first and last residue. The D gene is left open where the match is weak. A row's size may be missing; if present it is once, few, many or a size class.

.	.	TRBV11-3	TRBJ1-2	CASSLARWGGNGYTF
.	medium-sized	TRBV2	TRBJ2-7	CASSDPGDHTSYEQYF
TRBD1	.	TRBV11-3	TRBJ2-5	CASSSENRDSKETQYF
.	.	TRBV7-6	TRBJ1-5	CASSLSDNQPQHF
.	.	TRBV14	TRBJ2-3	CASSQRNRQSTDTQYF
.	.	TRBV27	TRBJ1-5	CASSASGQTNQPQHF
TRBD1	few	TRBV9	TRBJ1-2	CASSVEMEGDRGHGYTF
TRBD1	.	TRBV29-1	TRBJ1-2	CSVEGRQGNSYGYTF
.	.	TRBV7-9	TRBJ2-5	CASSSARDGETQYF
.	.	TRBV27	TRBJ2-1	CASRFRGDNEQFF
.	.	TRBV15	TRBJ2-2	CATSREQLGTGELFF
TRBD1	few	TRBV2	TRBJ2-3	CASTRDRGDTQYF
TRBD1	.	TRBV9	TRBJ2-2	CASSRDRGAGELFF
TRBD2	.	TRBV7-9	TRBJ2-1	CASSLVSGGPGNEQFF
.	.	TRBV5-6	TRBJ2-7	CASSLAGSTYEQYF
TRBD1	.	TRBV11-3	TRBJ2-3	CASSARGKTDTQYF
TRBD1	.	TRBV6-1	TRBJ1-5	CASSRTGVMQPQHF
.	.	TRBV5-3	TRBJ1-2	CARSLGTSYGYTF
TRBD2	.	TRBV5-6	TRBJ2-1	CASSLSSTSGRTWWNEQFF
.	once	TRBV5-1	TRBJ1-1	CASSLELVGTEAFF
TRBD1	.	TRBV2	TRBJ2-7	CASNGRGGQNEQYF
.	.	TRBV27	TRBJ1-2	CASRRGSLTSAYRGYTF
.	few	TRBV7-2	TRBJ2-1	CASSLDGASDFWFF
TRBD1	.	TRBV14	TRBJ2-7	CASSQHTGTGLYEQYF
.	.	TRBV7-8	TRBJ1-2	CASSQGQPTTVYGYTF
TRBD2	.	TRBV11-2	TRBJ2-5	CASSLDRSGGQETQYF
TRBD1	.	TRBV7-9	TRBJ1-5	CASSPEGTGAKPQHF
.	.	TRBV14	TRBJ1-2	CASSQDLDYGYTF
.	once	TRBV9	TRBJ2-3	CASSVGGGPDTQYF
.	.	TRBV28	TRBJ1-3	CASSPPSSSGNTIYF
TRBD1	.	TRBV7-9	TRBJ1-4	CASSSLGGLGEKLFF
.	.	TRBV11-2	TRBJ2-1	CASSLGTRQSYNEQFF
TRBD2	.	TRBV7-9	TRBJ2-1	CASSREGEQFF
.	.	TRBV2	TRBJ1-2	CASNLQANYGYTF
.	.	TRBV4-1	TRBJ2-7	CASSPLATEIYEQYF
.	few	TRBV5-1	TRBJ1-3	CASSLGGYRSGNTIYF
TRBD2	.	TRBV6-4	TRBJ2-3	CASSRAGVGADTQYF
TRBD2	.	TRBV5-4	TRBJ2-1	CASSSGTSANNEQFF
.	.	TRBV6-5	TRBJ1-2	CASSYSSAGGGYTF
TRBD1	few	TRBV6-1	TRBJ2-7	CASSEKGQSYEQYF
.	.	TRBV9	TRBJ2-1	CASSSGALQGGEQFF
.	.	TRBV11-3	TRBJ2-3	CASSRDGSTDTQYF
.	.	TRBV5-4	TRBJ1-2	CASSLGGAKTPGGYTF
.	.	TRBV6-6	TRBJ1-1	CASSYSTANTEAFF
TRBD1	.	TRBV4-1	TRBJ2-5	CASSQVRQGARETQYF
TRBD2	.	TRBV27	TRBJ2-7	CASSFEAGGFYEQYF
.	.	TRBV10-1	TRBJ2-3	CASSLQGGDTQYF
.	.	TRBV14	TRBJ1-4	CASSQLTGGGNEKLFF
.	.	TRBV9	TRBJ2-2	CASSPTETRELFF
TRBD1	.	TRBV29-1	TRBJ1-2	CSVDPQGGGYTF
.	.	TRBV7-3	TRBJ2-7	CASSPQRSSYEQYF
.	.	TRBV5-4	TRBJ2-5	CASSLQRGETQYF
TRBD2	.	TRBV6-4	TRBJ2-3	CASSASSGHTDTQYF
.	few	TRBV6-6	TRBJ2-7	CASRNYEQYF